These T cell receptor beta chains were read from a single sample in a study of blood T cell repertoires in COVID-19. Assay: immunoSEQ multiplex PCR; the TCRdb copy retains only in-frame clones and omits some. This sample carries approximately 73,000 clones, 81% of them seen once, and the ten largest clones take roughly 0.83%. The sample was peripheral blood. The receptors stem from a woman in her 70s with acute or convalescent COVID-19. Each CDR3 is given with its conserved first and last residue. The order of the fields is J gene, D gene, V gene, clone size, CDR3 DNA, CDR3 protein. A D gene is named only where the DNA matches it firmly. Clone sizes are given selectively: once, few, many, or a class where the clone is expanded.

J: TRBJ2-7; D: TRBD2; V: TRBV5-1; size: .; DNA: TGCGCCAGCAGCTTGGGGGGGCTAGCGGGAGGGCCAGACGAGCAGTACTTC; CDR3: CASSLGGLAGGPDEQYF
J: TRBJ1-6; D: TRBD1; V: TRBV3-1/TRBV3-2; size: .; DNA: TGTGCCAGCAGCCAAGAAAGTCGACAGGGAGAATCACCCCTCCACTTT; CDR3: CASSQESRQGESPLHF
J: TRBJ2-7; D: .; V: TRBV15; size: .; DNA: TGTGCCACCAGCAGAGAATGGGGCAGGAATGCGTACGAGCAGTACTTC; CDR3: CATSREWGRNAYEQYF
J: TRBJ1-2; D: .; V: TRBV2; size: .; DNA: TGTGCCAGCAGTGGCTTTCAGACAACGGCGTATGGCTACACCTTC; CDR3: CASSGFQTTAYGYTF
J: TRBJ2-1; D: TRBD1; V: TRBV15; size: .; DNA: TGTGCCACCAGCACAAAACAGGGGGCGAGCTCCTACAATGAGCAGTTCTTC; CDR3: CATSTKQGASSYNEQFF
J: TRBJ1-5; D: .; V: TRBV6-4; size: once; DNA: TGTGCCAGCAGTTCTTCTGCGGAACAGCCCCAGCATTTT; CDR3: CASSSSAEQPQHF
J: TRBJ1-4; D: .; V: TRBV28; size: .; DNA: TGTGCCAGCAGTTTAGTATGGTCCGGGAATGAAAAACTGTTTTTT; CDR3: CASSLVWSGNEKLFF
J: TRBJ1-5; D: .; V: TRBV7-2; size: few; DNA: TGTGCCAGCAGCTTAGTACAGGGCTCGCTCGGTCAGCCCCAGCATTTT; CDR3: CASSLVQGSLGQPQHF
J: TRBJ1-1; D: .; V: TRBV30; size: .; DNA: TGTGCCTGGCTCCTAAGGGGTAACACTGAAGCTTTCTTT; CDR3: CAWLLRGNTEAFF
J: TRBJ2-1; D: .; V: TRBV7-3; size: .; DNA: TGTGCCAGCAGCTTAAGTTCCGTTTCCAATGAGCAGTTCTTC; CDR3: CASSLSSVSNEQFF
J: TRBJ1-2; D: TRBD1; V: TRBV5-1; size: few; DNA: TGCGCCAGCAGCCTAGGGACAGGAGTTAACTATGGCTACACCTTC; CDR3: CASSLGTGVNYGYTF
J: TRBJ1-2; D: .; V: TRBV29-1; size: .; DNA: TGCAGCGTTGAATTGGGAGGCTATGGCTACACCTTC; CDR3: CSVELGGYGYTF
J: TRBJ1-1; D: TRBD1; V: TRBV10-2; size: .; DNA: TGCGCCAGCAGACGGGACAGGGTGGTTGAAGCTTTCTTT; CDR3: CASRRDRVVEAFF
J: TRBJ1-1; D: .; V: TRBV10-2; size: .; DNA: TGCGCCAGCAGTGAGGGGGGGGAAGCTTTCTTT; CDR3: CASSEGGEAFF
J: TRBJ2-1; D: .; V: TRBV2; size: many; DNA: TGTGCCAGCATAAGGGCAGGGAATGAGCAGTTCTTC; CDR3: CASIRAGNEQFF
J: TRBJ1-2; D: TRBD1; V: TRBV19; size: .; DNA: TGTGCCAGTAGCAGGGACAGGGGGCGAAGAGGCTACACCTTC; CDR3: CASSRDRGRRGYTF